The clone carrying this T cell receptor beta chain was picked up a small number of times. Participating donors were healthy, HIV-negative adults free of recent acute infections or vaccinations. The CDR3 is 14 residues long. Trimming took off 8 bases at V and 0 bases at J, with 8 bases between the two ends. Germline V CDR1 and CDR2: MNHEY, SVGAGI. The record originates from a study of shared clonotypes between healthy human individuals. Spread over ten immunoSEQ deep assay plates, unsorted PBMC DNA underwent sequencing. Some clones are missing from TCRdb's copy, which holds only in-frame ones; the method was immunoSEQ multiplex PCR. The sample consists of fewer than 550,000 clones, 60% to 80% of them appearing once.

The TCR sequence derives from a woman aged 40 to 55 in good health. Some clones in this sample may be carry-over from other donors' samples. The sequenced sample was PBMCs. The chain employs TRBV6-5 and TRBJ2-6, with D uncertain. The CDR3 spells CASGTVSGANVLTF. The CDR3 nucleotides read TGTGCCAGCGGTACAGTCTCTGGGGCCAACGTCCTGACTTTC.